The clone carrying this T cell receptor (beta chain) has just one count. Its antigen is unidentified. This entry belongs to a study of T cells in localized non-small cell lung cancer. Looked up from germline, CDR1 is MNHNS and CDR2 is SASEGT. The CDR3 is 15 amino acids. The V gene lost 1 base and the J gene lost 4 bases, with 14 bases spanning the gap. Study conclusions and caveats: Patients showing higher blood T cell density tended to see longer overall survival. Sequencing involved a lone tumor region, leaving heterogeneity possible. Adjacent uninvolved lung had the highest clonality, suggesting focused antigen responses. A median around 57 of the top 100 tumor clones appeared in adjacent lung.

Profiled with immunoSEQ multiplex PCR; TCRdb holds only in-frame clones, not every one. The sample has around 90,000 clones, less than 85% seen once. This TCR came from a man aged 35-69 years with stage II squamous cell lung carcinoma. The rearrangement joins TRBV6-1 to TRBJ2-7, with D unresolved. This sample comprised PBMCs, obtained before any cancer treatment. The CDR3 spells CASSEGQAPRYEQYF. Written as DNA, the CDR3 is TGTGCCAGCAGTGAAGGGCAGGCTCCTCGGTACGAGCAGTACTTC.